Listed below are T cell receptor beta chains from one sample, sequenced in a study of molecular identifiers for immune sequencing clone quantification. TCRdb recomputed calls from the PCR reads with MiXCR, one row per CDR3 protein. The sample records roughly 55,000 distinct CDR3 sequences, approximately 34% being singletons. The specimen sequenced was naive CD8+ T cells from blood, with Jurkat cell RNA spiked in. The receptors originated from a human donor in good health. Some libraries in this study had Jurkat cell RNA spiked in. Each CDR3 is given with its conserved first and last residue. D genes are given only for firm matches. Size is omitted from some rows. Given values are once, few, many or a class for expanded clones.

few	TRBV12-3/TRBV12-4	TRBJ2-3	TRBD1	TGTGCCAGCAGTTTGGAAACAGGGGGCTATGTGGGAGATACGCAGTATTTT	CASSLETGGYVGDTQYF
many	TRBV28	TRBJ1-1	TRBD1	TGTGCCAGCAGTACCCCGGACAGGGGGTCGTTTGAAGCTTTCTTT	CASSTPDRGSFEAFF
many	TRBV2	TRBJ2-3	NA	TGTGCCAGCAGTGTACGAGATACGCAGTATTTT	CASSVRDTQYF
many	TRBV28	TRBJ2-2	NA	TGTGCCAGCAGTCTCGTACAGGGACCCACCGGGGAGCTGTTTTTT	CASSLVQGPTGELFF
NA	TRBV27	TRBJ2-7	TRBD1	TGTGCCAGCAGTCCTATCTGGGACAGGGGCGCCGAGCAGTACTTC	CASSPIWDRGAEQYF
many	TRBV28	TRBJ1-2	NA	TGTGCCAGCAGTTTAACGTGGGGGTCAGGCTATGGCTACACCTTC	CASSLTWGSGYGYTF
few	TRBV13	TRBJ2-7	TRBD1	TGTGCCAGCAGTCGACAGGGGGCCGCCTACGAGCAGTACTTC	CASSRQGAAYEQYF
NA	TRBV6-5	TRBJ1-2	NA	TGTGCCAGCAGTTACACACAGGGAACTAACTATGGCTACACCTTC	CASSYTQGTNYGYTF
many	TRBV6-6	TRBJ1-1	TRBD1	TGTGCCAGCAGTACGAAGACAGGGCCCACTGAAGCTTTCTTT	CASSTKTGPTEAFF
NA	TRBV12-3/TRBV12-4	TRBJ1-2	NA	TGTGCCAGCAGTCCGGTGGAAAACTATGGCTACACCTTC	CASSPVENYGYTF